This T cell receptor beta chain was documented in a study of regulatory T cells in long-lasting Graves disease. Libraries of TCR beta came from iRepertoire HTBI primers plus Arm-PCR of CDR3 regions. TCRdb re-derived calls from the multiplex PCR reads in MiXCR, one entry per CDR3 protein. The table lists about 320,000 distinct CDR3 sequences, 18% of them singletons. This clonotype was counted many times. Time point defined: newly diagnosed GD, antithyroid drugs for less than 3 months. Researchers made the TCR library from RNA that was extracted from PBMCs. As collected, the peripheral blood samples measured 7 to 9.5 milliliters each and went into EDTA tubes. Sequenced material: peripheral blood mononuclear cells (PBMCs), taken at new diagnosis, from a patient treated with antithyroid drugs. The receptor comes from a female donor with Graves disease.

This chain's CDR3 is CASGEDSGTPQRRPQHF. The CDR3 DNA reads TGTGCCAGCGGAGAAGACTCCGGGACACCCCAGCGGAGGCCCCAGCATTTT. J is TRBJ1-5 and V is TRBV28, with D perhaps matching TRBD1 (6 bases). Germline V gene sequence: CDR1 MDHEN, CDR2 SYDVKM. V dropped 8 bases and J dropped 9 bases, with 29 bases sitting between them. CDR3 length equals 17 residues. Filled out from reference TRBV28 and TRBJ1-5, the complete variable domain reads DVKVTQSSRYLVKRTGEKVFLECVQDMDHENMFWYRQDPGLGLRLIYFSYDVKMKEKGDIPEGYSVSREKKERFSLILESASTNQTSMYLCASGEDSGTPQRRPQHFGDGTRLSIL.